This T cell receptor (beta chain) was sequenced for a study of CD8 T cells in Susac syndrome. Overall study findings and caveats: The number of individuals included in the study's TCR sequencing and HLA analysis was acknowledged as relatively small.

V was pared by 5 bases and J by 7 bases, with 18 bases between. The CDR3 has 14 residues. CDR1 and CDR2 (germline): LNHNV, YYDKDF (reference sequence). A note on this clonotype: The antigen is not known.

When the RNA was reverse transcribed, random hexamers were used with an input of roughly 0.5 to 1 ug. Via MiXCR, TCRdb re-called the immunoSEQ multiplex PCR reads, giving one row per CDR3 protein. The table has about 150,000 distinct CDR3 sequences, around 95% seen once. The V and J genes are TRBV15 and TRBJ2-7; tentatively, D is TRBD2 (5 bases). This receptor was taken from a human donor with multiple sclerosis. The sample consisted of CD8+ T cells from PBMCs. The chain's CDR3 is CATSDRTDLLEQYF. The CDR3 DNA reads TGTGCCACCAGCGATCGGACTGACCTACTTGAGCAGTACTTC. The variable domain in full, with the rest retrieved from reference TRBV15 and TRBJ2-7, is DAMVIQNPRYQVTQFGKPVTLSCSQTLNHNVMYWYQQKSSQAPKLLFHYYDKDFNNEADTPDNFQSRRPNTSFCFLDIRSPGLGDTAMYLCATSDRTDLLEQYFGPGTRLTVT.